A single TCR beta chain is shown here with its context. Its target is unknown. This sample stems from a study of regulatory and conventional T cells in RAG deficiency. Study findings and constraints: Omenn syndrome and CID/AS patients had around 100-fold fewer unique Treg TCR beta sequences, versus roughly 10-fold elsewhere. Shannon entropy fell and Simpson indices rose in RAG-deficient patients.

Measured with immunoSEQ multiplex PCR; TCRdb has only the in-frame clones, and not every one. The table records roughly 7,800 clones, under 95% of them present only once. V lost 4 bases to trimming and J lost 5 bases; unmatched junction nucleotides: 10. Germline V CDR1 and CDR2: SGHRS, YFSETQ. The CDR3 extends over 16 amino acids. The sorted regulatory T cells were CD4+, CD25-high and CD127-low, with genomic DNA sequenced. Separately, the same data were catalogued under a study of regulatory T cells. That work states: The primer mix had 52 TRBV and 13 TRBJ primers.

V is TRBV5-1 and J is TRBJ2-7, with 12 bases lining up with TRBD2. This receptor was identified in a human donor in good health. The sample taken for sequencing was CD127- CD25+ CD4+ Tregs sorted from blood. The CDR3 loop is CASSPLTSGRLHEQYF. The CDR3 region has the DNA TGCGCCAGCAGCCCCCTTACTAGCGGGAGGCTCCACGAGCAGTACTTC.